The T cell receptor (beta chain) described here comes from a study of T cell responses to AZD1222 COVID-19 vaccine. General observations from the study: After two AZD1222 doses, spike-specific TCR breadth and depth rose versus day 0. In the spike-specific TCR repertoire, nearly half reportedly target unmutated variant regions. Clonal diversity may have been underestimated in mostly white British donors.

J gave up 4 bases and V 3 bases, and 8 bases lay outside the gene matches. Germline V lookup: CDR1 LGHDT, CDR2 YNNKEL (reference sequence). The CDR3 covers 15 residues. Of note for this clone: Its matching antigen is unknown.

Profiled with immunoSEQ multiplex PCR; TCRdb holds only in-frame clones, not every one. The sample lists about 120,000 clones; roughly 88% were seen once. This TCR came from an adult in good health. The sample consisted of peripheral blood, taken on day 0 of AZD1222 vaccination. The chain joins TRBV3-1 (or the pseudogene TRBV3-2) to TRBJ1-2; 7 bases are shared with TRBD1. The CDR3, as DNA: TGTGCCAGCAGCCAGGCGAGGGACAGAGCCTATGGCTACACCTTC. It codes for CASSQARDRAYGYTF.